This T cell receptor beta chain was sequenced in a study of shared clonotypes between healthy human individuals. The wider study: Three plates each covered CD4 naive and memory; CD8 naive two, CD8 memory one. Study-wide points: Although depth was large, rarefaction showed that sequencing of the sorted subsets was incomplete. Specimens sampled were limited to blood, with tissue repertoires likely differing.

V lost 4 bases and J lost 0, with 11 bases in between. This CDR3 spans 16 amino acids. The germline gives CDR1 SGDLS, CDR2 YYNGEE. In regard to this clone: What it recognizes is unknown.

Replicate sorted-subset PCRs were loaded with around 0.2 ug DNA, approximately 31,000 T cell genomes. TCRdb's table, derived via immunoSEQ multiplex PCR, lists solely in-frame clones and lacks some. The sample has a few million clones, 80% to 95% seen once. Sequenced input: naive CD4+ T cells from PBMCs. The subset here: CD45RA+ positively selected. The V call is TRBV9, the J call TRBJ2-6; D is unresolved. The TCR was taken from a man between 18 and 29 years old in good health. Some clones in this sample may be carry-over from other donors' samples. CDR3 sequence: CASSPDGYSGANVLTF. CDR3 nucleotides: TGTGCCAGCAGCCCTGACGGATACTCTGGGGCCAACGTCCTGACTTTC.